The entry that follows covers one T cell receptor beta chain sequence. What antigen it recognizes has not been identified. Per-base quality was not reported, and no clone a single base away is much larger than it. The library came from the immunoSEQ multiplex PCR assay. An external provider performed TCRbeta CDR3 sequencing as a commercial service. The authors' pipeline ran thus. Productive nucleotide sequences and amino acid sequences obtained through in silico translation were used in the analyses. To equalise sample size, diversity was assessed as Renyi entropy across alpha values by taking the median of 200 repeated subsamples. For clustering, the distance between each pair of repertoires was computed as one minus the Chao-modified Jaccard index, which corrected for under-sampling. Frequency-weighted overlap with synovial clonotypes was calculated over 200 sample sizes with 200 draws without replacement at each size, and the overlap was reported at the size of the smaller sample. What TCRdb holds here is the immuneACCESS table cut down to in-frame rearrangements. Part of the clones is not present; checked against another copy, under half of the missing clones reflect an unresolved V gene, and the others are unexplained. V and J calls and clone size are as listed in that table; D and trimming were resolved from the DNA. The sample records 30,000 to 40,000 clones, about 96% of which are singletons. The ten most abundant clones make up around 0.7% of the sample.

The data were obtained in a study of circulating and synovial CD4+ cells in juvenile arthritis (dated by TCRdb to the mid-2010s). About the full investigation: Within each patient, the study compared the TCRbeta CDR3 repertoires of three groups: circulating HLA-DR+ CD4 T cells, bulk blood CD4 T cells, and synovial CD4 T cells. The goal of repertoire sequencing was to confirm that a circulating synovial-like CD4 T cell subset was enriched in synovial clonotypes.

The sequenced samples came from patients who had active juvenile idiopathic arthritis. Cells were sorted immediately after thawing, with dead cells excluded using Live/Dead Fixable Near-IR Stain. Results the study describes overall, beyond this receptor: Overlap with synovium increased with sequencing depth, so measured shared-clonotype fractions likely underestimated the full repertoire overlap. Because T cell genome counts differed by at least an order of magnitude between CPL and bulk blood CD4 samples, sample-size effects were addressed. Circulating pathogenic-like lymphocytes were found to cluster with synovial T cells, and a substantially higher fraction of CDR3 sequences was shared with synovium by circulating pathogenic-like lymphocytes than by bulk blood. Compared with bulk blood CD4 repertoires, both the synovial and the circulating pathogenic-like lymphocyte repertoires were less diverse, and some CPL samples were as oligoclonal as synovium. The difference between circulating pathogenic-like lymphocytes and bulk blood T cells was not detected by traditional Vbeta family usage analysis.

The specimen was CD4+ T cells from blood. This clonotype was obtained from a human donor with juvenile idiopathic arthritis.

The CDR3 in this case is CASSYYSSNSPLHF. The DNA reads TGTGCCAGCAGTTACTACTCCTCGAATTCACCCCTCCACTTT. The rearrangement joined TRBV6-5 to TRBJ1-6; too little of a D gene remains to name it. The germline V gene specifies MNHEY as CDR1 and SVGAGI as CDR2. From the cysteine up to the phenylalanine, the CDR3 has a length of 14 residues. The only DNA kept is the CDR3, 42 bases in frame from the first base. V is cut by 1 base and J by 7 bases, and the space between the germline ends is 8 bases.